These 29 T cell receptor beta chains came from one sample sequenced in a study of blood T cell repertoires in COVID-19. Clones were read by immunoSEQ multiplex PCR, and TCRdb kept only the in-frame ones, dropping some. The sample has 90,000 to 130,000 clones, over 75% seen once; the top ten hold 16%. The sample taken for sequencing was peripheral blood. Receptors were obtained from a woman of 80 years or more with active or convalescent COVID-19.

The chain combines TRBV4-1 with TRBJ1-4; D gene uncertain. The CDR3 runs to 15 residues. CDR1 is MGHRA and CDR2 is YSYEKL in the germline V gene. The germline V and J ends were trimmed by 6 bases and 3 bases, with 14 bases remaining between them. CDR3 residues: CASRPVKSSNEKLFF. The CDR3 coding sequence is TGCGCCAGCAGGCCGGTCAAGAGCTCTAATGAAAAACTGTTTTTT.

The chain links TRBV5-6 to TRBJ2-3; D unclear. Trimming shortened V by 3 bases and J by 4 bases, and 12 bases separated the two germline ends. CDR1 and CDR2 (germline): SGHDT, YYEEEE. This CDR3 spans 14 amino acids. The CDR3 is CASSYDWSADTQYF. Here the CDR3 DNA reads TGTGCCAGCAGCTACGACTGGTCCGCAGATACGCAGTATTTT.

The chain joins TRBV3-1 (or the pseudogene TRBV3-2) to TRBJ2-1; D is perhaps TRBD2 (5 bases). The CDR3 is made up of 16 amino acids. Germline lookup yields CDR1 LGHDT and CDR2 YNNKEL (reference sequence). The V gene lost 1 base and the J gene lost 0 bases, with 10 bases spanning the gap. CDR3 bases: TGTGCCAGCAGCCAAGTGCCGGGAAGCTCCTACAATGAGCAGTTCTTC. This translates into CASSQVPGSSYNEQFF.

This clone was counted only a few times. The J gene is TRBJ2-7, the V gene TRBV16, with D tentatively TRBD1 (5 bases). There are 12 residues in the CDR3. The germline gives CDR1 KGHSY, CDR2 FQNENV. With 0 bases removed from V and 6 bases from J, the gap between germline ends came to 6 bases. CDR3 protein: CASSQSGREQYF. The DNA for the CDR3 is TGTGCCAGCAGCCAATCGGGGCGCGAGCAGTACTTC.

This rearrangement joins TRBV6-6 to TRBJ2-5, with 12 bases fitting TRBD2. CDR3 length: 16 residues. Germline loops: CDR1 MNHNY, CDR2 SVGAGI (reference sequence). The trim removed 8 bases at V and 1 base at J, leaving 8 bases unmatched. Here the CDR3 DNA reads TGTGCCAGCTCTGATCCGGGACTAGCGGGCCAAGAGACCCAGTACTTC. This translates into CASSDPGLAGQETQYF.

This rearrangement joins TRBV9 to TRBJ1-2, with unresolved D. Looked up from germline, CDR1 is SGDLS and CDR2 is YYNGEE. V lost 3 bases and J lost 5, with 11 bases in between. This CDR3 is built from 13 residues. The CDR3 loop is CASSADGFYGYTF. CDR3 DNA: TGTGCCAGCAGCGCAGACGGGTTTTATGGCTACACCTTC.

The chain has TRBV15 and TRBJ1-4; D uncertain. This CDR3 spans 15 amino acids. Trimming pared 0 bases from V and 0 bases from J, leaving 5 bases between. Germline assignment: CDR1 LNHNV and CDR2 YYDKDF (reference sequence). The DNA of the CDR3 is TGTGCCACCAGCAGAGAGTCGGCAACTAATGAAAAACTGTTTTTT. This translates into CATSRESATNEKLFF.

The J gene is TRBJ2-1, the V gene TRBV11-2; maybe TRBD1 (5 bases). CDR1 is SGHAT and CDR2 is FQNNGV in the germline V gene. The CDR3 sequence is 14 residues long. V was pared by 1 base and J by 4 bases, with 8 bases between. CDR3 in DNA: TGTGCCAGCAGCTTAGTTCAGGGATACAATGAGCAGTTCTTC. It codes for CASSLVQGYNEQFF.

DNA of the CDR3: TGTGCCAGCTCACCAAACCCGGGACAGACAGATACGCAGTATTTT. Protein product: CASSPNPGQTDTQYF. The rearrangement joins TRBV18 to TRBJ2-3; 7 nucleotides align to TRBD1. V dropped 2 bases and J dropped 3; count of bases not matched to a gene: 5. Germline CDR1 is KGHSH and CDR2 is LQKENI. The CDR3 has 15 residues.

The J gene is TRBJ2-5, the V gene TRBV4-1; 7 bases map to TRBD2. Germline assignment: CDR1 MGHRA and CDR2 YSYEKL. V shed 2 bases, J shed 7 bases, and the junction held 16 bases outside the gene matches. The CDR3 extends over 17 amino acids. In DNA, the CDR3 is TGCGCCAGCAGCCAAAAGGCGGGAGAGCCGGAGGAAGGGACCCAGTACTTC. This encodes CASSQKAGEPEEGTQYF.

The V call is TRBV7-2, the J call TRBJ2-1; 10 bases agree with TRBD1. Germline CDR1 reads SGHTA; CDR2 reads FQGNSA. V lost 1 base to trimming and J lost 8 bases; unmatched junction nucleotides: 2. This CDR3 contains 14 residues. This CDR3 is CASSLVGQGHEQFF. The DNA for the CDR3 is TGTGCCAGCAGCTTAGTGGGACAGGGGCATGAGCAGTTCTTC.

This clone was counted a few times. The chain links TRBV28 to TRBJ1-5; D uncertain. CDR1 is MDHEN, CDR2 SYDVKM, per germline. CDR3 size: 12 residues. Trimming stripped 3 bases from V and 6 bases from J, with 6 bases between. The CDR3 region has the DNA TGTGCCAGCAGTTTTTGGGCTCAGCCCCAGCATTTT. Protein product: CASSFWAQPQHF.

This chain uses TRBV20-1 with TRBJ2-4, with D possibly being TRBD2 (6 bases). CDR3 length equals 13 residues. Germline loops: CDR1 DFQATT, CDR2 SNEGSKA (reference sequence). V was shortened by 3 bases and J by 10 bases, with 16 bases between the two germline ends. The DNA for the CDR3 is TGCAGTGCTAGTAAGGAGGGCCCCAGGATTCAGTACTTC. Translation gives CSASKEGPRIQYF.

This clone was counted a single time. J is TRBJ2-5 and V is TRBV21-1; the D call of TRBD2 is as the table states it, not checked on the DNA. TRBV21-1 is noted as a pseudogene. The length of the CDR3 is 15 residues. The CDR3 sequence is CASSNSGRFQETQYF. The CDR3 region has the DNA TGTGCCAGCAGCAATAGCGGGAGGTTTCAAGAGACCCAGTACTTC.

The chain couples TRBV14 to TRBJ1-2; possible D gene TRBD1, 6 bases. Trimming stripped 4 bases from V and 3 bases from J, with 12 bases between. The germline gives CDR1 SGHDN, CDR2 FVKESK. The CDR3 totals 14 residues. The CDR3 DNA reads TGTGCCAGCAGCCTTGGACAGTTAGACTATGGCTACACCTTC. This sequence encodes CASSLGQLDYGYTF.

This chain links TRBV19 with TRBJ2-1; D may be TRBD1 (7 bases). The V gene's germline CDR1 is LNHDA and CDR2 SQIVND (reference sequence). V lost 6 bases to trimming and J lost 10 bases, with 16 bases between them. The CDR3 spans 13 residues. The CDR3 region is CASSHRGGGEQFF. The CDR3 DNA sequence: TGTGCCAGTAGCCACAGGGGAGGTGGGGAGCAGTTCTTC. Full variable domain (outside the CDR3, taken from reference TRBV19 and TRBJ2-1): DGGITQSPKYLFRKEGQNVTLSCEQNLNHDAMYWYRQDPGQGLRLIYYSQIVNDFQKGDIAEGYSVSREKKESFPLTVTSAQKNPTAFYLCASSHRGGGEQFFGPGTRLTVL.

The CDR3 is CASSFSGSSYNEQFF. The CDR3 nucleotides are TGTGCCAGCAGCTTTTCAGGGTCGTCCTACAATGAGCAGTTCTTC. This chain joins TRBV9 and TRBJ2-1; the D gene is possibly TRBD1 (5 bases). V lost 4 bases, J lost 1 base, and 12 bases lay in between. CDR3 length equals 15 residues. The germline CDR1 and CDR2 sequences are SGDLS and YYNGEE.

This sequence joins TRBV25-1 and TRBJ1-6, with TRBD1 as a possible D gene (5 bases). The CDR3 extends over 15 amino acids. The V and J ends lost 4 bases and 7 bases respectively, with 14 bases between them. Germline assignment: CDR1 MGHDK and CDR2 SYGVNS. For the CDR3, the DNA is TGTGCCAGCAGTGTAGCAGGGTTAATAAATTCACCCCTCCACTTT. This translates into CASSVAGLINSPLHF.

The CDR3 sequence: CSVRTGAYTEAFF. CDR3 coding DNA: TGCAGCGTAAGGACAGGGGCGTACACTGAAGCTTTCTTT. The rearrangement links TRBV29-1 to TRBJ1-1; 9 nucleotides align to TRBD1. CDR1 is SQVTM and CDR2 is ANQGSEA in the germline V gene. The CDR3 sequence is 13 residues long. V lost 6 bases, J lost 3 bases, and 5 bases stayed unmatched.

V is TRBV30 and J is TRBJ1-2, with D possibly matching TRBD1 (6 bases). CDR1 and CDR2 (germline): GTSNPN, SVGIG (reference sequence). The CDR3 is made up of 15 amino acids. V lost 2 bases and J 4 bases, leaving 17 bases between the germline ends. The CDR3 protein is CAWSSQGRPLYGYTF. The CDR3 DNA reads TGTGCCTGGAGTTCACAGGGTAGGCCCCTCTATGGCTACACCTTC.

The rearrangement joins TRBV5-6 to TRBJ2-3, with 9 positions matching TRBD2. Germline trimming cut 4 bases from V and 0 bases from J; bases unmatched to any gene: 9. CDR3 length: 17 amino acids. In germline, CDR1 is SGHDT, CDR2 YYEEEE. DNA for the CDR3: TGTGCCAGCAGCCGACTCCTAGCGGGACTTAGCACAGATACGCAGTATTTT. Translation gives CASSRLLAGLSTDTQYF.

A few counts support this clone. The chain employs TRBV10-3 and TRBJ1-4; D perhaps matches TRBD1 (5 bases). V lost 8 bases to trimming and J lost 4 bases, with 14 bases between them. Germline V gene lookup returns CDR1 ENHRY and CDR2 SYGVKD. This CDR3 has 14 amino acids. CDR3 coding DNA: TGTGCCATCGCCCCGGAGGGACTTAATGAAAAACTGTTTTTT. This codes for CAIAPEGLNEKLFF.

The CDR3 loop is CASSLALGQGADTQYF. The DNA of the CDR3 is TGTGCCAGCAGCTTAGCGCTTGGACAGGGTGCAGATACGCAGTATTTT. This chain connects TRBV7-9 to TRBJ2-3; 8 bases align to TRBD1. The CDR3 has 16 amino acids. The V segment lost 0 bases and the J segment 4 bases; nucleotides outside the gene matches: 6. Looked up from germline, CDR1 is SEHNR and CDR2 is FQNEAQ (reference sequence). The full variable domain, its missing parts supplied by reference TRBV7-9 and TRBJ2-3, is DTGVSQNPRHKITKRGQNVTFRCDPISEHNRLYWYRQTLGQGPEFLTYFQNEAQLEKSRLLSDRFSAERPKGSFSTLEIQRTEQGDSAMYLCASSLALGQGADTQYFGPGTRLTVL.

The chain couples TRBV9 to TRBJ1-4; 9 nucleotides agree with TRBD1. The CDR3 spans 16 residues. V was pared by 1 base and J by 4 bases, with 5 bases of the junction left unmatched. Per germline, CDR1 SGDLS and CDR2 YYNGEE. The CDR3 bases are TGTGCCAGCAGCGTATCCGGGACAGGGATTAATGAAAAACTGTTTTTT. It specifies CASSVSGTGINEKLFF.

This chain uses TRBV30 with TRBJ1-3; D not certain. The CDR3 is made up of 14 amino acids. Trimming took 4 bases from V and 0 from J, leaving 10 bases between them. Germline V gene data show CDR1 as GTSNPN and CDR2 as SVGIG (reference sequence). Here the CDR3 DNA reads TGTGCCTGGATGCCGGAGAACTCTGGAAACACCATATATTTT. Its protein is CAWMPENSGNTIYF.

This clone was recorded only once. CDR3 loop: CASSQGLGQGTPQYF. The CDR3 DNA reads as TGTGCCAGCAGCCAAGGCCTGGGGCAGGGCACTCCGCAGTATTTT. The chain uses TRBV3-1 (or the pseudogene TRBV3-2) and TRBJ2-3; D might be TRBD1 (5 bases). V was shortened by 1 base and J by 10 bases, with 18 bases between the two germline ends. The germline CDR1 and CDR2 sequences are LGHDT and YNNKEL (reference sequence). The CDR3 runs 15 residues.

The chain uses TRBV25-1 and TRBJ1-2; a possible D gene is TRBD1 (5 bases). Trimming shortened V by 4 bases and J by 2 bases, and 8 bases separated the two germline ends. The CDR3 is 13 residues long. CDR1 MGHDK and CDR2 SYGVNS come from the germline V gene. DNA for the CDR3: TGTGCCAGCAGTGTGGGGCAAAACTATGGCTACACCTTC. Its protein is CASSVGQNYGYTF.

This chain connects TRBV6-6 to TRBJ2-7; 8 bases are a match to TRBD2. From germline, CDR1 is MNHNY and CDR2 SVGAGI (reference sequence). Trimming removed 7 bases from V and 2 bases from J; junction bases left unmatched: 10. The CDR3 has 15 residues. CDR3 loop: CASTSPRGETYEQYF. The DNA for the CDR3 is TGTGCCAGCACCTCACCGCGGGGGGAAACCTACGAGCAGTACTTC.

This clone has more than one count but fewer than ten. The chain couples TRBV29-1 to TRBJ2-1; TRBD2 might be the D (5 bases). The ends were cut back, 7 bases at V and 4 bases at J, with 11 bases in the middle. Germline assignment: CDR1 SQVTM and CDR2 ANQGSEA. The length of the CDR3 is 12 residues. The CDR3 region has the DNA TGCAGCGCCGTAACTAGTTACAATGAGCAGTTCTTC. Translating it yields CSAVTSYNEQFF.